One and the same sample provided the 26 T cell receptor beta chains below, sequenced in a study of blood T cell repertoires in COVID-19. Sequenced by immunoSEQ multiplex PCR; TCRdb stores in-frame clones only, minus some. The sample lists more than 45,000 clones, 75% to 90% seen once, with roughly 1.4% in the top ten. Source material: peripheral blood. The origin of the receptors is a man aged 55 to 70 with acute or convalescent COVID-19.

The rearrangement joins TRBV19 to TRBJ1-1, with D uncertain. V dropped 7 bases and J dropped 1 base, with 13 bases sitting between them. Looked up from germline, CDR1 is LNHDA and CDR2 is SQIVND (reference sequence). This CDR3 region has 14 residues. The CDR3 loop is CASTTQRGNTEAFF. The CDR3 DNA reads as TGTGCCAGTACCACACAAAGAGGGAACACTGAAGCTTTCTTT.

The gene calls are TRBV7-8 and TRBJ2-3; unclear D gene. Looked up from germline, CDR1 is SGHVS and CDR2 is FQNEAQ. V lost 5 bases, J lost 2 bases, and 5 bases lay in between. CDR3 length: 12 amino acids. CDR3 sequence reads: CASSPDTDTQYF. The CDR3 nucleotides read TGTGCCAGCAGCCCAGACACAGATACGCAGTATTTT.

The CDR3 loop is CAISGQGDQPQHF. The CDR3 DNA reads as TGTGCCATCAGTGGACAGGGAGATCAGCCCCAGCATTTT. J is TRBJ1-5 and V is TRBV10-3, with TRBD1 identical over 7 bases. The germline V gene encodes CDR1 ENHRY and CDR2 SYGVKD. The CDR3 extends over 13 amino acids. The V and J ends lost 4 bases and 5 bases, in that order; junction bases with no gene match: 2.

V usage is TRBV5-4 and J usage is TRBJ2-5; tentative D call: TRBD2 (5 bases). Germline CDR1 reads SGHNT; CDR2 reads YYREEE (reference sequence). The V end was cut by 4 bases, the J end by 2 bases, with 12 bases between. The CDR3 is 14 residues long. CDR3 protein: CASSPGLEQETQYF. The CDR3 coding sequence is TGTGCCAGCAGCCCAGGACTTGAACAAGAGACCCAGTACTTC.

This chain uses TRBV6-5 with TRBJ2-1; 8 nucleotides align to TRBD2. The J segment lost 0 bases and the V segment lost 6 bases, leaving 4 bases of the junction unmatched. The germline V gene encodes CDR1 MNHEY and CDR2 SVGAGI. This CDR3 has 15 residues. CDR3 in amino acids: CASSRSGGSYNEQFF. DNA of the CDR3: TGTGCCAGCAGCCGGAGCGGGGGCTCCTACAATGAGCAGTTCTTC.

The V call is TRBV21-1, the J call TRBJ1-1; the table names TRBD1, a call not compared with the DNA. TRBV21-1 is a pseudogene locus. The CDR3 is 15 residues long. CDR3 in DNA: TGTGCCAGCAGCAACAGCCTCAGGGGCGTCACTGAAGCTTTCTTT. Translating it yields CASSNSLRGVTEAFF.

The V and J genes are TRBV19 and TRBJ2-7; 14 bases match TRBD2. Germline assignment: CDR1 LNHDA and CDR2 SQIVND (reference sequence). The CDR3 covers 16 residues. Trimming removed 4 bases from V and 5 bases from J; junction bases left unmatched: 7. CDR3 residues: CASSSGRLAGGNEQYF. The DNA of the CDR3 is TGTGCCAGTAGTAGCGGAAGACTAGCGGGAGGGAACGAGCAGTACTTC.

This clone was observed a single time. Other DNA sequences of this sample code for an identical CDR3. V and J are TRBV19 and TRBJ2-2, with D possibly being TRBD1 (7 bases). The CDR3 consists of 16 residues. CDR1 is LNHDA and CDR2 is SQIVND in the germline V gene (reference sequence). Trimming shortened V by 3 bases and J by 0 bases, and 11 bases separated the two germline ends. CDR3 DNA: TGTGCCAGTAGTATTGGCGGGACAGCGAACACCGGGGAGCTGTTTTTT. This sequence encodes CASSIGGTANTGELFF.

The CDR3 is CASSLRGMSTNSPLHF. The DNA of the CDR3 is TGTGCCAGCAGCCTAAGGGGAATGAGTACTAATTCACCCCTCCACTTT. The chain is built from TRBV3-1 (or the pseudogene TRBV3-2) and TRBJ1-6; D is perhaps TRBD1 (5 bases). There are 16 residues in the CDR3. From germline, CDR1 is LGHDT and CDR2 YNNKEL (reference sequence). V was pared by 4 bases and J by 6 bases, with 16 bases between.

V and J are TRBV24-1 and TRBJ1-2; D not resolved. This CDR3 has 13 residues. V was pared by 2 bases and J by 7 bases, with 10 bases between. The germline V gene encodes CDR1 KGHDR and CDR2 SFDVKD. The CDR3 DNA reads TGTGCCACCAGTGATTCCCGCCCGAGTGGCTACACCTTC. It specifies CATSDSRPSGYTF.

The gene calls are TRBV28 and TRBJ1-4; the D is unclear. The CDR3 loop spans 14 amino acids. Germline lookup yields CDR1 MDHEN and CDR2 SYDVKM. The germline V and J ends were trimmed by 9 bases and 0 bases, with 11 bases remaining between them. CDR3 residues: CASSRFATNEKLFF. The CDR3 DNA sequence: TGTGCCAGTTCACGGTTTGCAACTAATGAAAAACTGTTTTTT.

This chain links TRBV7-3 with TRBJ2-4; 7 positions agree with TRBD2. The germline V gene has CDR1 SGHTA and CDR2 FQGTGA. The CDR3 sequence is 15 residues long. The ends lost 0 bases at V and 7 bases at J; junction bases unmatched: 6. This CDR3 is CASSLTGAGDNIQYF. The CDR3 region has the DNA TGTGCCAGCAGCTTAACTGGTGCGGGGGACAACATTCAGTACTTC.

V is TRBV7-2 and J is TRBJ2-4; TRBD2 matches at 11 bases. CDR3 length: 19 amino acids. V gave up 0 bases and J gave up 1 base; unmatched junction bases: 8. Germline CDR1 is SGHTA and CDR2 is FQGNSA. CDR3 sequence: CASSLAGWASGRAKNIQYF. The CDR3 DNA reads TGTGCCAGCAGCTTAGCTGGTTGGGCTAGCGGGAGGGCCAAAAACATTCAGTACTTC.

V gene TRBV18 combines with J gene TRBJ2-1; possibly TRBD1 for D (6 bases). Germline V gives CDR1 KGHSH, CDR2 LQKENI. Trimming stripped 7 bases from V and 4 bases from J, with 14 bases between. The CDR3 loop spans 14 amino acids. CDR3 residues: CASLQGRQYNEQFF. For the CDR3, the DNA is TGTGCCAGCTTACAGGGTCGTCAGTACAATGAGCAGTTCTTC.

This chain connects TRBV2 to TRBJ2-5; possible D gene TRBD2, 5 bases. Trimming removed 7 bases from V and 0 bases from J, with 15 bases in between. Germline V gives CDR1 SNHLY, CDR2 FYNNEI. CDR3 length: 15 residues. CDR3 loop: CASKEDRGNQETQYF. Written as DNA, the CDR3 is TGTGCCAGCAAGGAGGACCGCGGTAACCAAGAGACCCAGTACTTC.

The chain carries TRBV30 and TRBJ1-1, with no clear D. From germline, CDR1 is GTSNPN and CDR2 SVGIG (reference sequence). The CDR3 totals 12 residues. The V gene lost 4 bases and the J gene lost 3 bases, with 9 bases spanning the gap. The CDR3: CAWNWEDTEAFF. In DNA form, the CDR3 reads TGTGCCTGGAACTGGGAGGACACTGAAGCTTTCTTT.

The J gene is TRBJ2-5, the V gene TRBV2, with TRBD1 identical over 10 bases. Per germline, CDR1 SNHLY and CDR2 FYNNEI. After removal of 5 bases from V and 3 bases from J, the junction contained 6 bases not matched to a gene. This CDR3 is built from 15 residues. Written as DNA, the CDR3 is TGTGCCAGCAGTCGGGTCGGACAGGGGGAAGAGACCCAGTACTTC. The encoded protein is CASSRVGQGEETQYF.

The chain combines TRBV18 with TRBJ2-3; D unresolved. Germline-derived CDR1 and CDR2 are KGHSH and LQKENI. The CDR3 is made up of 14 amino acids. V was trimmed by 0 bases and J by 2 bases, leaving 6 bases between them. The CDR3 reads CASSPPEYTDTQYF. The CDR3 nucleotides are TGTGCCAGCTCACCACCTGAGTACACAGATACGCAGTATTTT.

The CDR3 DNA sequence: TGCAGCGTTGAGGGACAGATGAACACTGAAGCTTTCTTT. This codes for CSVEGQMNTEAFF. The V call is TRBV29-1, the J call TRBJ1-1; TRBD1 agrees at 7 bases. This CDR3 contains 13 residues. The V and J ends lost 3 bases and 0 bases, in that order; junction bases with no gene match: 1. In germline, CDR1 is SQVTM, CDR2 ANQGSEA.

J is TRBJ1-4 and V is TRBV23-1; weak D call: TRBD1 (6 bases). TRBV23-1 is an ORF; its function is uncertain. Between the trimmed V and J ends, which lost 5 bases and 5 bases, there was a span of 15 bases. The CDR3 runs 15 residues. The CDR3 here is CASSTSGTFNEKLFF. The DNA for the CDR3 is TGCGCCAGCAGTACTAGCGGGACATTCAATGAAAAACTGTTTTTT.

This chain connects TRBV28 to TRBJ2-1; 7 positions match TRBD2. From germline, CDR1 is MDHEN and CDR2 SYDVKM. CDR3 length equals 13 residues. V shed 7 bases, J shed 10 bases, and the junction held 10 bases outside the gene matches. In nucleotides, the CDR3 is TGTGCCAGCATCGCGGGACTACCGAGCGAGCAGTTCTTC. Translating it yields CASIAGLPSEQFF. Together with reference TRBV28 and TRBJ2-1, the CDR3 gives the full variable domain: DVKVTQSSRYLVKRTGEKVFLECVQDMDHENMFWYRQDPGLGLRLIYFSYDVKMKEKGDIPEGYSVSREKKERFSLILESASTNQTSMYLCASIAGLPSEQFFGPGTRLTVL.

There are a few counts of this clone. The V call is TRBV3-1 (or the pseudogene TRBV3-2), the J call TRBJ1-4; TRBD1 might be the D (5 bases). Germline loops: CDR1 LGHDT, CDR2 YNNKEL (reference sequence). The V end lost 5 bases, the J end lost 8 bases, and 15 bases lay between the germline ends. This CDR3 contains 14 residues. CDR3 DNA: TGTGCCAGCAGCACATGGGGGGTGGAGGAAAAACTGTTTTTT. Translation: CASSTWGVEEKLFF.

The chain uses TRBV7-2 and TRBJ2-5; 11 nucleotides align to TRBD1. J lost 2 bases, V lost 2 bases, and 13 bases had no gene match. In germline, CDR1 is SGHTA, CDR2 FQGNSA. The CDR3 is 19 residues long. CDR3 DNA sequence: TGTGCCAGCAGCTTAATTCTGGACAGGGGGCCAAGGGTTCAAGAGACCCAGTACTTC. Translation gives CASSLILDRGPRVQETQYF.

The chain couples TRBV18 to TRBJ1-4; weak D call: TRBD1 (5 bases). V was trimmed by 3 bases and J by 0 bases, leaving 11 bases between them. This CDR3 has 16 residues. Germline V lookup: CDR1 KGHSH, CDR2 LQKENI. In DNA, the CDR3 is TGTGCCAGCTCACCCCGACAGACTGCAACTAATGAAAAACTGTTTTTT. It is translated as CASSPRQTATNEKLFF.

The V call is TRBV27, the J call TRBJ1-5, with 9 positions matching TRBD1. The J segment lost 5 bases and the V segment lost 3 bases, leaving 8 bases of the junction unmatched. The CDR3 consists of 16 residues. Germline V gives CDR1 MNHEY, CDR2 SMNVEV (reference sequence). CDR3 amino acids: CASSLWGDRVDQPQHF. Here the CDR3 DNA reads TGTGCCAGCAGTTTGTGGGGGGACAGGGTCGATCAGCCCCAGCATTTT.

The genes are TRBV6-2 or TRBV6-3 and TRBJ1-1; D gene uncertain. CDR1 MNHEY and CDR2 SVGEGT come from the germline V gene. The V gene lost 5 bases and the J gene lost 3 bases, with 4 bases spanning the gap. The CDR3 extends over 11 amino acids. CDR3 in DNA: TGTGCCAGCAGTCAGGACACTGAAGCTTTCTTT. It yields the protein CASSQDTEAFF.